A single sample gave rise to the 5 T cell receptor beta chains below, sequenced in a study of T cell responses to AZD1222 COVID-19 vaccine. Clones were sequenced by immunoSEQ multiplex PCR, and TCRdb holds only the in-frame ones, with some missing. Of under 150,000 clones in the sample, more than 85% were seen once. Sample: peripheral blood, taken on day 0 of AZD1222 vaccination. These receptor sequences come from an adult in good health.

CDR3 in DNA: TGTGCAGTTACCTCGGACAGGGGCACCTACGAGCAGTACTTC. Translation: CAVTSDRGTYEQYF. V usage is TRBV7-9 and J usage is TRBJ2-7; 9 bases map to TRBD1. The CDR3 contains 14 residues. Looked up from germline, CDR1 is SEHNR and CDR2 is FQNEAQ (reference sequence).

A few counts support this clone. V and J are TRBV2 and TRBJ1-4, with 7 bases identical to TRBD1. V shed 7 bases, J shed 11 bases, and the junction held 13 bases outside the gene matches. The CDR3 runs to 14 residues. Per the germline V gene, CDR1 is SNHLY and CDR2 is FYNNEI. CDR3 residues: CASMEQGPGRKLFF. In DNA form, the CDR3 reads TGTGCCAGCATGGAACAGGGGCCCGGCCGGAAACTGTTTTTT.

This clone occurred once. The chain recombines TRBV5-4 with TRBJ1-1; D unclear. Germline loops: CDR1 SGHNT, CDR2 YYREEE (reference sequence). The CDR3 is 17 amino acids. Trimming took 0 bases from V and 5 from J, leaving 20 bases between them. CDR3 nucleotides: TGTGCCAGCAGCTTGGTTCCAGGAACCCCTTTGTGGACTGAAGCTTTCTTT. It yields the protein CASSLVPGTPLWTEAFF.

The gene calls are TRBV29-1 and TRBJ1-1; D gene ambiguous. The CDR3 consists of 11 residues. The V end lost 4 bases, the J end lost 1 base, and 4 bases lay between the germline ends. Germline-derived CDR1 and CDR2 are SQVTM and ANQGSEA. In DNA form, the CDR3 reads TGCAGCGTTGGTCAGAACACTGAAGCTTTCTTT. This sequence encodes CSVGQNTEAFF.

The count of this clone is one. This chain joins TRBV9 and TRBJ2-3; perhaps TRBD1 as D (6 bases). V lost 3 bases and J lost 7, with 9 bases in between. This CDR3 spans 12 amino acids. Germline CDR1 SGDLS, CDR2 YYNGEE. DNA for the CDR3: TGTGCCAGCAGCGGGGACACTTATACGCAGTATTTT. Amino acids: CASSGDTYTQYF.